These 30 T cell receptor beta chains share one sample of origin, sequenced in a study of T cells in Graves' hyperthyroidism and ophthalmopathy. RNA transcripts were the template for amplifying TCR beta CDR3 regions. Primed by the HTBI set, a first-round RT-PCR was run on the TCR CDR3. MiXCR, run by TCRdb on the multiplex PCR reads, gives a single entry per CDR3 protein. The sample lists some 800,000 distinct CDR3 sequences; about two fifths were seen once. The sample consisted of blood. The receptor source for this set is a man aged 18 to 29 with Graves' hyperthyroidism.

This clonotype was detected many times. The rearrangement links TRBV29-1 to TRBJ2-7; TRBD2 might be the D (5 bases). Germline lookup yields CDR1 SQVTM and CDR2 ANQGSEA. This CDR3 is 13 amino acids long. The V gene lost 5 bases and the J gene lost 1 base, with 12 bases spanning the gap. This CDR3 is CSVLDGDSYEQYF. The CDR3 DNA sequence: TGCAGCGTTCTGGACGGGGATTCCTACGAGCAGTACTTC.

This clonotype was seen a handful of times. The chain couples TRBV20-1 to TRBJ2-7, with 8 positions matching TRBD1. V gave up 5 bases and J gave up 3 bases; unmatched junction bases: 6. The V gene's germline CDR1 is DFQATT and CDR2 SNEGSKA (reference sequence). There are 13 residues in the CDR3. In nucleotides, the CDR3 is TGCAGTGCTGTCAGGGGGCGCAACTACGAGCAGTACTTC. This translates into CSAVRGRNYEQYF.

This rearrangement joins TRBV11-2 to TRBJ1-5; TRBD1 agrees at 11 bases. Trimming removed 5 bases from V and 6 bases from J; junction bases left unmatched: 6. Germline V gene data show CDR1 as SGHAT and CDR2 as FQNNGV. There are 15 residues in the CDR3. CDR3 sequence: CASSRTGGAGQPQHF. CDR3 nucleotides: TGTGCCAGCAGCCGGACAGGGGGCGCCGGTCAGCCCCAGCATTTT.

This clonotype was recorded a few times. The chain links TRBV2 to TRBJ2-7; the match to TRBD2 covers 8 bases. V dropped 8 bases and J dropped 2; count of bases not matched to a gene: 5. The germline gives CDR1 SNHLY, CDR2 FYNNEI. CDR3 length: 13 amino acids. The DNA for the CDR3 is TGTGCCAGCGGCCTAGCGGGCGCCTACGAGCAGTACTTC. Translating gives CASGLAGAYEQYF.

Many counts were recorded for this clonotype. The rearrangement links TRBV29-1 to TRBJ1-1; 7 nucleotides align to TRBD1. The trim removed 4 bases at V and 9 bases at J, leaving 20 bases unmatched. This CDR3 contains 16 residues. CDR1 and CDR2 from the germline V gene are SQVTM and ANQGSEA. The CDR3 loop reads CSVARTGDRVRGKAFF. CDR3 nucleotide sequence: TGCAGCGTTGCCCGAACGGGCGACAGGGTGAGAGGAAAAGCTTTCTTT.

This clonotype appeared many times. The V gene is TRBV29-1, the J gene TRBJ2-7, with 11 nucleotides matching TRBD2. The CDR3 loop spans 15 amino acids. The trim removed 2 bases at V and 7 bases at J, leaving 10 bases unmatched. CDR1 is SQVTM, CDR2 ANQGSEA, per germline. The CDR3 nucleotides are TGCAGCGTTGAAAGGCGGCTAGCGGGAGGAGGTGAGCAGTACTTC. Translation gives CSVERRLAGGGEQYF.

For the CDR3, the DNA is TGTGCCAGTGCAGGCCCAGGGGGCAATCAGCCCCAGCATTTT. Residues: CASAGPGGNQPQHF. This sequence joins TRBV19 and TRBJ1-5, with TRBD1 as a possible D gene (6 bases). Looked up from germline, CDR1 is LNHDA and CDR2 is SQIVND (reference sequence). V lost 8 bases and J 2 bases, leaving 13 bases between the germline ends. This CDR3 region has 14 residues. Variable domain in full (rest from reference TRBV19 and TRBJ1-5): DGGITQSPKYLFRKEGQNVTLSCEQNLNHDAMYWYRQDPGQGLRLIYYSQIVNDFQKGDIAEGYSVSREKKESFPLTVTSAQKNPTAFYLCASAGPGGNQPQHFGDGTRLSIL.

As for this clonotype: Mismatch with germline at one junction end may stem from a read error. The chain links TRBV3-1 to TRBJ2-5; 8 bases are shared with TRBD1. CDR1 is LGHDT, CDR2 YNNKEL, per germline (reference sequence). CDR3 length equals 12 residues. DNA for the CDR3: TGTGCCAGCAGCCCCGGACAGGGAGCCTTGAACTTC. Protein product: CASSPGQGALNF.

About this clonotype: A much larger clone differs by one base, so this may be a read error. The J gene is TRBJ2-2, the V gene TRBV2; D unclear. The germline V gene encodes CDR1 SNHLY and CDR2 FYNNEI. The CDR3 is made up of 15 amino acids. Trimming took 5 bases from V and 3 from J, leaving 13 bases between them. CDR3 in DNA: TGTGCCAGCAGTAGAAGCGAGACGGACACCGGGGAGCTGTTTTTT. Translating gives CASSRSETDTGELFF.

The chain couples TRBV9 to TRBJ2-7; weak D call: TRBD2 (6 bases). Trimming removed 3 bases from V and 3 bases from J, with 13 bases in between. The CDR3 consists of 14 residues. Germline V gene data show CDR1 as SGDLS and CDR2 as YYNGEE. This CDR3 is CASSGGGHNYEQYF. CDR3 coding DNA: TGTGCCAGCAGCGGGGGAGGACACAACTACGAGCAGTACTTC. The full variable domain, in which reference TRBV9 and TRBJ2-7 provide the parts outside the CDR3, is DSGVTQTPKHLITATGQRVTLRCSPRSGDLSVYWYQQSLDQGLQFLIQYYNGEERAKGNILERFSAQQFPDLHSELNLSSLELGDSALYFCASSGGGHNYEQYFGPGTRLTVT.

This chain joins TRBV2 and TRBJ1-2; a weak D match, TRBD1 (5 bases). From germline, CDR1 is SNHLY and CDR2 FYNNEI. Trimming cost V 10 bases and J 0 bases, with 9 bases left between them. The length of the CDR3 is 12 residues. Written as DNA, the CDR3 is TGTGCCACAGTGGGGGCTAACTATGGCTACACCTTC. Amino acid sequence: CATVGANYGYTF.

This clonotype was recorded many times. The chain recombines TRBV10-3 with TRBJ2-7; D gene ambiguous. Trimming cost V 10 bases and J 2 bases, with 12 bases left between them. Per germline, CDR1 ENHRY and CDR2 SYGVKD. CDR3 length equals 12 residues. The CDR3 sequence: CATSRIPYEQYF. CDR3 coding DNA: TGTGCCACCTCGAGGATCCCCTACGAGCAGTACTTC.

In this sample, this clonotype turned up many times. The rearrangement joins TRBV2 to TRBJ2-5, with 8 positions matching TRBD1. The junction had 1 base not matched to a gene; V was cut back by 6 bases and J by 1 base. Germline V lookup: CDR1 SNHLY, CDR2 FYNNEI. The CDR3 covers 13 residues. CDR3 bases: TGTGCCAGCAGGACAGGGGTCCAAGAGACCCAGTACTTC. Its translation: CASRTGVQETQYF.

This clonotype has only one observation. The rearrangement links TRBV25-1 to TRBJ1-1, with D hard to call. The CDR3 sequence is 12 residues long. From germline, CDR1 is MGHDK and CDR2 SYGVNS. Trimming shortened V by 8 bases and J by 1 base, and 8 bases separated the two germline ends. CDR3 bases: TGTGCCAGCCAAGGACGGAACACTGAAGCTTTCTTT. It translates to CASQGRNTEAFF.

This chain connects TRBV7-9 to TRBJ2-7; 7 nucleotides agree with TRBD2. Trimming cost V 5 bases and J 0 bases; bases outside gene matches: 7. CDR1 is SEHNR, CDR2 FQNEAQ, per germline (reference sequence). The CDR3 totals 15 residues. The chain's CDR3 is CASSPLGGSSYEQYF. CDR3 nucleotide sequence: TGTGCCAGCAGCCCCCTGGGCGGGAGCTCCTACGAGCAGTACTTC.

V usage is TRBV11-1 and J usage is TRBJ2-3; 9 bases align to TRBD1. The trim removed 4 bases at V and 4 bases at J, leaving 6 bases unmatched. CDR3 length: 15 residues. Germline CDR1 SGHAT, CDR2 FQDESV (reference sequence). CDR3 region: CASSSGGQGADTQYF. CDR3 nucleotide sequence: TGTGCCAGCAGCTCTGGGGGACAGGGCGCAGATACGCAGTATTTT.

The chain couples TRBV15 to TRBJ2-7; D unclear. From germline, CDR1 is LNHNV and CDR2 YYDKDF (reference sequence). The CDR3 is made up of 11 amino acids. V lost 5 bases to trimming and J lost 8 bases, with 10 bases between them. The CDR3 DNA sequence: TGTGCCACCAGCCCGGCTCAGCAGCAGTACTTC. Protein: CATSPAQQQYF.

The V call is TRBV6-4, the J call TRBJ1-2, with D possibly being TRBD1 (5 bases). The CDR3 spans 11 residues. The germline V and J ends were trimmed by 6 bases and 8 bases, with 10 bases remaining between them. Germline CDR1 reads MRHNA; CDR2 reads SNTAGT. CDR3 coding DNA: TGTGCCAGCAGAGGGGTTGACGGCTACACCTTC. This sequence encodes CASRGVDGYTF.

This chain uses TRBV15 with TRBJ1-2, with D possibly being TRBD1 (5 bases). V gave up 1 base and J gave up 4 bases, with 13 bases separating them. The CDR3 totals 15 residues. Germline CDR1 and CDR2: LNHNV and YYDKDF (reference sequence). This CDR3 is CATSRGSQGGYGYTF. DNA for the CDR3: TGTGCCACCAGCAGAGGATCGCAGGGCGGCTATGGCTACACCTTC. The full variable domain, in which reference TRBV15 and TRBJ1-2 provide the parts outside the CDR3, is DAMVIQNPRYQVTQFGKPVTLSCSQTLNHNVMYWYQQKSSQAPKLLFHYYDKDFNNEADTPDNFQSRRPNTSFCFLDIRSPGLGDTAMYLCATSRGSQGGYGYTFGSGTRLTVV.

The chain links TRBV5-6 to TRBJ1-1, with a tentative D call TRBD1 (5 bases). V lost 4 bases and J lost 4, with 17 bases in between. CDR1 SGHDT and CDR2 YYEEEE come from the germline V gene. The CDR3 loop spans 15 amino acids. The CDR3, as DNA: TGTGCCAGCAGCCCTGGGGGGGGTAGTCGCACTGAAGCTTTCTTT. Encoded protein: CASSPGGGSRTEAFF. The whole variable domain, filled in from reference TRBV5-6 and TRBJ1-1, reads DAGVTQSPTHLIKTRGQQVTLRCSPKSGHDTVSWYQQALGQGPQFIFQYYEEEERQRGNFPDRFSGHQFPNYSSELNVNALLLGDSALYLCASSPGGGSRTEAFFGQGTRLTVV.

This clonotype has at least ten counts. The chain combines TRBV15 with TRBJ1-4; D is uncertain. Trimming removed 3 bases at V and 1 base at J, with 9 bases between. Germline V lookup: CDR1 LNHNV, CDR2 YYDKDF (reference sequence). The CDR3 loop spans 15 amino acids. The CDR3 coding sequence is TGTGCCACCAGCAGTGGGTGGGGAACTAATGAAAAACTGTTTTTT. As protein: CATSSGWGTNEKLFF.

This clonotype was picked up a small number of times. V and J are TRBV6-5 and TRBJ2-7; D assignment may be TRBD1 or TRBD2 (5 bases each). Trimming left V 0 bases short and J 5 bases short, with 11 bases between. This CDR3 spans 14 amino acids. Germline loops: CDR1 MNHEY, CDR2 SVGAGI. The CDR3 nucleotides read TGTGCCAGCAGTTACTCTAAGTCGGGGCACGAGCAGTACTTC. This gives the protein CASSYSKSGHEQYF.

The rearrangement uses TRBV2 and TRBJ1-2; the D gene is possibly TRBD1 (5 bases). The V gene's germline CDR1 is SNHLY and CDR2 FYNNEI. There are 14 residues in the CDR3. V was clipped by 0 bases and J by 5 bases, with 10 bases between them. The CDR3 loop is CASSEAGEGYGYTF. CDR3 nucleotides: TGTGCCAGCAGTGAAGCAGGGGAGGGTTATGGCTACACCTTC.

This clonotype was recorded a few times. The chain is built from TRBV6-5 and TRBJ2-7, with TRBD2 matching 8 bases. CDR1 is MNHEY and CDR2 is SVGAGI in the germline V gene. The CDR3 covers 15 residues. V was clipped by 6 bases and J by 4 bases; unmatched bases: 11. The CDR3 is CASRGAGVIPYEQYF. The CDR3, as DNA: TGTGCCAGCAGGGGAGCGGGAGTCATCCCTTACGAGCAGTACTTC.

There are a few counts of this clonotype. The CDR3 here is CASRTRETQYF. In nucleotides, the CDR3 is TGTGCCAGCAGGACGCGGGAGACCCAGTACTTC. The chain combines TRBV2 with TRBJ2-5; no clear D. CDR1 and CDR2 (germline): SNHLY, FYNNEI. This CDR3 has 11 residues. V lost 6 bases and J 5 bases, leaving 7 bases between the germline ends.

The gene calls are TRBV29-1 and TRBJ2-7, with 8 bases fitting TRBD1. The germline CDR1 and CDR2 sequences are SQVTM and ANQGSEA. Unmatched junction bases numbered 3, after V lost 5 bases and J lost 0 bases. The CDR3 runs 13 residues. The CDR3 reads CSVHTGGSYEQYF. The CDR3 DNA reads as TGCAGCGTTCATACAGGGGGCTCCTACGAGCAGTACTTC.

The chain combines TRBV9 with TRBJ1-3; 7 bases map to TRBD1. Losses at the gene ends were 0 bases for V and 2 bases for J; bases not matched to a gene: 2. The V gene's germline CDR1 is SGDLS and CDR2 YYNGEE. The CDR3 spans 15 residues. The CDR3 region is CASSVEGAAGNTIYF. The DNA of the CDR3 is TGTGCCAGCAGCGTAGAGGGGGCCGCTGGAAACACCATATATTTT.

V and J are TRBV7-9 and TRBJ1-4; D ambiguous. The CDR3 is 15 residues long. Trimming took 6 bases from V and 0 from J, leaving 11 bases between them. The V gene's germline CDR1 is SEHNR and CDR2 FQNEAQ (reference sequence). CDR3 sequence reads: CASSFSGATNEKLFF. Written as DNA, the CDR3 is TGTGCCAGCAGTTTTTCGGGCGCAACTAATGAAAAACTGTTTTTT.

The chain carries TRBV15 and TRBJ1-1, with a tentative D call TRBD1 (6 bases). V lost 3 bases and J lost 5, with 19 bases in between. The germline V gene encodes CDR1 LNHNV and CDR2 YYDKDF (reference sequence). The CDR3 consists of 16 residues. CDR3 amino acids: CATSSLSGQGLTEAFF. The CDR3 DNA follows: TGTGCCACCAGCAGCTTATCGGGGCAGGGGTTGACTGAAGCTTTCTTT.

In its sample, this clonotype was seen a few times. Mismatch with germline at one junction end may stem from a read error. CDR3 amino acids: CSASGGAAEAFF. The CDR3 DNA is TGTAGTGCCTCAGGGGGCGCGGCTGAAGCTTTCTTT. The V call is TRBV20-1, the J call TRBJ1-1; 8 bases line up with TRBD1. The V gene's germline CDR1 is DFQATT and CDR2 SNEGSKA (reference sequence). The CDR3 loop spans 12 amino acids.